Below, 21 T cell receptor beta chains from the same sample are listed, as sequenced in a study of post-analysis software for immune sequencing data. Study-level findings and limits: TRBV segments more frequent in patients than in controls numbered roughly 5 and included TRBV5-6, TRBV5-1 and TRBV20-1.

These receptors' antigens are unknown. Built from TCR beta cDNA, the libraries had unique molecular identifiers in them. TCRdb redid the calling of the PCR reads with MiXCR, one entry per CDR3 protein. The sample lists about 260,000 distinct CDR3 sequences, 35% to 40% occurring once. Sequencing input: blood. These receptors were collected from a girl under 18 with multiple sclerosis.

Many counts were recorded for this clonotype. This chain's CDR3 is CASSRSGGAGNEQFF. The CDR3 region has the DNA TGCGCCAGCAGCCGCAGCGGGGGGGCGGGGAATGAGCAGTTCTTC. This chain uses TRBV5-1 with TRBJ2-1, with TRBD2 identical over 10 bases. Germline CDR1 is SGHRS and CDR2 is YFSETQ. The V segment lost 4 bases and the J segment 7 bases; nucleotides outside the gene matches: 8. There are 15 residues in the CDR3.

This chain connects TRBV7-7 to TRBJ1-4, with 10 bases matching TRBD1. Germline assignment: CDR1 SSHAT and CDR2 FNYEAQ (reference sequence). This CDR3 has 15 residues. The trim removed 5 bases at V and 4 bases at J, leaving 4 bases unmatched. In DNA, the CDR3 is TGTGCCAGCAGCCGTGGGACAGGGGATAATGAAAAACTGTTTTTT. It codes for CASSRGTGDNEKLFF.

This clonotype was picked up many times. This chain links TRBV29-1 with TRBJ1-1, with 7 bases lining up with TRBD1. J was trimmed by 4 bases and V by 4 bases; bases with no gene match: 9. Germline V gene lookup returns CDR1 SQVTM and CDR2 ANQGSEA. CDR3 length: 14 residues. The CDR3 nucleotides are TGCAGCGTTGTCAGGGGGGGCGTGAGCACTGAAGCTTTCTTT. Its protein is CSVVRGGVSTEAFF. Variable domain in full (rest from reference TRBV29-1 and TRBJ1-1): SAVISQKPSRDICQRGTSLTIQCQVDSQVTMMFWYRQQPGQSLTLIATANQGSEATYESGFVIDKFPISRPNLTFSTLTVSNMSPEDSSIYLCSVVRGGVSTEAFFGQGTRLTVV.

This clonotype was observed a few times. V is TRBV10-3 and J is TRBJ2-4; D may be TRBD1 (6 bases). The end of the DNA aligns better with TRBJ2-7, so the J call may be wrong. This CDR3 has 16 amino acids. From germline, CDR1 is ENHRY and CDR2 SYGVKD. The CDR3 region has the DNA TGTGCCATCAGTGAGTCTCAGGGAAGGGGGTCCTACGAGCAGTACTTC. It codes for CAISESQGRGSYEQYF.

This clonotype came up once. The genes are TRBV11-2 and TRBJ2-7; a weak D match, TRBD1 (6 bases). Looked up from germline, CDR1 is SGHAT and CDR2 is FQNNGV. The CDR3 length is 16 residues. V gave up 5 bases and J gave up 0 bases, with 17 bases separating them. The CDR3 sequence is CASSPTGRGSSYEQYF. The CDR3 nucleotides are TGTGCCAGCAGCCCGACCGGCAGGGGCAGCTCCTACGAGCAGTACTTC.

This clonotype was counted ten times or more. The J gene is TRBJ2-5, the V gene TRBV7-9; TRBD1 aligns across 7 bases. The CDR3 contains 15 residues. The germline V gene has CDR1 SEHNR and CDR2 FQNEAQ (reference sequence). Germline trimming cut 1 base from V and 1 base from J; bases unmatched to any gene: 3. The CDR3 is CASSLEWDSQETQYF. DNA for the CDR3: TGTGCCAGCAGCTTAGAGTGGGACAGCCAAGAGACCCAGTACTTC.

This clonotype was picked up a small number of times. A much larger clone differs by one base, so this may be a read error. The chain joins TRBV5-6 to TRBJ2-3; D call uncertain. The CDR3 loop spans 15 amino acids. Trimming cost V 2 bases and J 2 bases, with 12 bases left between them. The germline CDR1 and CDR2 sequences are SGHDT and YYEEEE. CDR3 amino acids: CASSFGAIPTDTQYF. For the CDR3, the DNA is TGTGCCAGCAGCTTTGGCGCGATTCCCACAGATACGCAGTATTTT.

The rearrangement links TRBV5-1 to TRBJ2-5, with 8 bases that match TRBD1. V lost 4 bases, J lost 6 bases, and 5 bases stayed unmatched. Germline V gene lookup returns CDR1 SGHRS and CDR2 YFSETQ. There are 13 residues in the CDR3. This CDR3 reads CASSPGQGKTQYF. The DNA of the CDR3 is TGCGCCAGCAGCCCCGGACAGGGAAAGACCCAGTACTTC.

The chain uses TRBV18 and TRBJ1-5; no reliable D call. The germline CDR1 and CDR2 sequences are KGHSH and LQKENI. The V end was cut by 6 bases, the J end by 3 bases, with 12 bases between. The CDR3 spans 14 residues. The CDR3 DNA follows: TGTGCCAGCTCTTCCGACGGGGACAATCAGCCCCAGCATTTT. Translation: CASSSDGDNQPQHF.

This clonotype turned up a few times. The chain is built from TRBV12-3 or TRBV12-4 and TRBJ2-7; D might be TRBD2 (5 bases). The CDR3 runs 14 residues. The germline V and J ends were trimmed by 0 bases and 10 bases, with 16 bases remaining between them. The CDR3 loop reads CASSLAGLNGIQYF. The CDR3 DNA follows: TGTGCCAGCAGTTTAGCGGGATTAAACGGGATACAGTACTTC.

The chain joins TRBV24-1 to TRBJ2-1, with 9 nucleotides matching TRBD1. Germline trimming cut 3 bases from V and 1 base from J; bases unmatched to any gene: 3. CDR1 is KGHDR, CDR2 SFDVKD, per germline. The CDR3 runs 16 residues. The CDR3 spells CATSDHGTGSYNEQFF. In DNA, the CDR3 is TGTGCCACCAGTGATCACGGGACAGGGTCCTACAATGAGCAGTTCTTC.

This clonotype was detected ten times or more. The chain recombines TRBV5-1 with TRBJ2-6; D might be TRBD1 or TRBD2, each matching 5 bases. Trimming took off 2 bases at V and 2 bases at J, with 11 bases between the two ends. The CDR3 consists of 16 residues. From germline, CDR1 is SGHRS and CDR2 YFSETQ. The CDR3 bases are TGCGCCAGCAGCTTACTAGGGGCGACTGGGGCCAACGTCCTGACTTTC. Translation gives CASSLLGATGANVLTF.

Details on this clonotype: One base away lies a much larger clone, so this may be a sequencing read error. The rearrangement uses TRBV28 and TRBJ2-3, with D possibly TRBD2 on 5 matching bases. The CDR3 contains 15 residues. Germline V lookup: CDR1 MDHEN, CDR2 SYDVKM. The CDR3 DNA is TGTGCCGGCAGCCTGGAGGTGGGGTACACAGATACGCAGTATTTT. As protein: CAGSLEVGYTDTQYF.

This clonotype appeared a single time. The chain couples TRBV20-1 to TRBJ1-5; D not certain. The V end was cut by 6 bases, the J end by 0 bases, with 9 bases between. CDR1 is DFQATT, CDR2 SNEGSKA, per germline (reference sequence). The CDR3 runs to 13 residues. The CDR3 loop reads CSANDDSNQPQHF. The CDR3 DNA reads as TGCAGTGCCAACGACGATAGCAATCAGCCCCAGCATTTT.

A few counts support this clonotype. A much more abundant neighbour one base away suggests this may be a read error. The chain has TRBV5-1 and TRBJ2-5; 15 nucleotides match TRBD2. V was clipped by 1 base and J by 11 bases; unmatched bases: 9. Germline V gene lookup returns CDR1 SGHRS and CDR2 YFSETQ. The CDR3 is made up of 16 amino acids. The CDR3: CASSLPGLAGGNEQYF. The CDR3 DNA reads TGCGCCAGCAGCTTGCCGGGACTAGCGGGAGGCAATGAGCAGTACTTC. Based on the CDR3 plus reference TRBV5-1 and TRBJ2-5, the full variable domain is KAGVTQTPRYLIKTRGQQVTLSCSPISGHRSVSWYQQTPGQGLQFLFEYFSETQRNKGNFPGRFSGRQFSNSRSEMNVSTLELGDSALYLCASSLPGLAGGNEQYFGPGTRLLVL.

V is TRBV7-6 and J is TRBJ2-1; tentative D call: TRBD2 (5 bases). This CDR3 comprises 15 residues. Germline V gives CDR1 SGHVS, CDR2 FNYEAQ. With 4 bases removed from V and 7 bases from J, the gap between germline ends came to 17 bases. The CDR3 is CASSYWTGRRNEQFF. CDR3 nucleotides: TGTGCCAGCAGCTACTGGACTGGACGGAGAAATGAGCAGTTCTTC.

CDR3 in DNA: TGCAGCGTTGGGCTCCCCCCCAGCGGAGAGACCCAGTACTTC. Translating gives CSVGLPPSGETQYF. This chain uses TRBV29-1 with TRBJ2-5; weak D call: TRBD2 (5 bases). Germline lookup yields CDR1 SQVTM and CDR2 ANQGSEA. The ends were cut back, 4 bases at V and 4 bases at J, with 16 bases in the middle. The CDR3 is made up of 14 amino acids. The complete variable domain, with remaining parts taken from reference TRBV29-1 and TRBJ2-5, reads SAVISQKPSRDICQRGTSLTIQCQVDSQVTMMFWYRQQPGQSLTLIATANQGSEATYESGFVIDKFPISRPNLTFSTLTVSNMSPEDSSIYLCSVGLPPSGETQYFGPGTRLLVL.

The rearrangement joins TRBV14 to TRBJ1-1; D is perhaps TRBD1 (5 bases). Germline V CDR1 and CDR2: SGHDN, FVKESK. The CDR3 totals 15 residues. Trimming removed 0 bases from V and 11 bases from J, with 19 bases in between. CDR3 coding DNA: TGTGCCAGCAGCCAAGAAGGGTACAGGACACACGAGGCTTTCTTT. It is translated as CASSQEGYRTHEAFF. Full variable domain (rest looked up from reference TRBV14 and TRBJ1-1): EAGVTQFPSHSVIEKGQTVTLRCDPISGHDNLYWYRRVMGKEIKFLLHFVKESKQDESGMPNNRFLAERTGGTYSTLKVQPAELEDSGVYFCASSQEGYRTHEAFFGQGTRLTVV.

With regard to this clonotype: An end of the junction differs from the germline gene, which may be a read error. This chain links TRBV10-3 with TRBJ2-3, with 7 nucleotides matching TRBD1. The germline V gene has CDR1 ENHRY and CDR2 SYGVKD. The CDR3 extends over 11 amino acids. The CDR3 sequence is CAVRGTDTQYF. DNA of the CDR3: TGTGCCGTCAGGGGGACAGATACGCAGTATTTT.

The J gene is TRBJ2-3, the V gene TRBV24-1; D is unresolved. Germline assignment: CDR1 KGHDR and CDR2 SFDVKD. V was trimmed by 3 bases and J by 1 base, leaving 16 bases between them. The CDR3 is made up of 17 amino acids. The CDR3 loop is CATSDTYVPGRTDTQYF. Written as DNA, the CDR3 is TGTGCCACCAGTGATACGTACGTGCCTGGGCGCACAGATACGCAGTATTTT.

A word on this clonotype: With a much larger clone just one base away, this may be a read error. The chain has TRBV4-2 and TRBJ2-7; D gene uncertain. CDR1 is LGHNA, CDR2 YNFKEQ, per germline. This CDR3 has 14 amino acids. V lost 0 bases and J 7 bases, leaving 13 bases between the germline ends. CDR3 region: CASSQDSRLGEQYF. In nucleotides, the CDR3 is TGTGCCAGCAGCCAAGATTCCCGTCTCGGGGAGCAGTACTTC.